The present TCR beta chain was sequenced within a study of blood T cell repertoires in COVID-19. Study-level information: The United States, Italy and Spain provided the acute and convalescent COVID-19 samples. Sample material is recorded as cDNA or gDNA derived from T cells, B-cell-depleted T cells, or PBMCs.

Germline trimming cut 5 bases from V and 2 bases from J; bases unmatched to any gene: 10. From germline, CDR1 is SEHNR and CDR2 FQNEAQ (reference sequence). The CDR3 consists of 16 residues. As originally analysed: For nucleated cells, counts were estimated from reference gene primer amplification. Libraries were prepared by immunoSEQ multiplex PCR; TCRdb keeps only in-frame clonotypes and omits some of them. V, J and clone size are taken as reported in that table, and D and trimming were inferred from the DNA itself. The sample has 200,000 or so clones, over 70% seen once. The rearrangement joins TRBV7-9 to TRBJ2-3, with 7 bases identical to TRBD1. The origin of this receptor is a man between 60 and 75 years old with active or convalescent COVID-19. Material for sequencing was peripheral blood. CDR3 coding DNA: TGTGCCAGCAGCCAGAGGGCGACAGGGAACACAGATACGCAGTATTTT. Protein sequence: CASSQRATGNTDTQYF.